Presented here are 4 T cell receptor beta chains from one specimen sequenced in a study of blood T cell repertoires in COVID-19. Assay: immunoSEQ multiplex PCR; the TCRdb copy retains only in-frame clones and omits some. The sample holds 200,000 or so clones; 65% to 85% are singletons and the top ten take roughly 7%. Source material: PBMCs or T cells enriched from blood (not recorded which). The receptor source for this set is a man aged 35 to 55 who had recovered from COVID-19.

The chain links TRBV14 to TRBJ1-4, with D unclear. The CDR3 contains 11 residues. Trimming stripped 1 base from V and 10 bases from J, with 4 bases between. Germline V CDR1 and CDR2: SGHDN, FVKESK. The CDR3 here is CASSQAGKLFF. CDR3 coding DNA: TGTGCCAGCAGCCAAGCCGGAAAACTGTTTTTT. Full variable domain (outside the CDR3, taken from reference TRBV14 and TRBJ1-4): EAGVTQFPSHSVIEKGQTVTLRCDPISGHDNLYWYRRVMGKEIKFLLHFVKESKQDESGMPNNRFLAERTGGTYSTLKVQPAELEDSGVYFCASSQAGKLFFGSGTQLSVL.

The V and J genes are TRBV28 and TRBJ1-2; D perhaps matches TRBD1 (5 bases). In germline, CDR1 is MDHEN, CDR2 SYDVKM. This CDR3 comprises 12 residues. Trimming removed 4 bases from V and 4 bases from J, with 7 bases in between. The DNA for the CDR3 is TGTGCCAGCAGTTATGGGGCCTATGGCTACACCTTC. Translating gives CASSYGAYGYTF.

The rearrangement links TRBV4-1 to TRBJ1-2, with D possibly matching TRBD1 (5 bases). V lost 4 bases to trimming and J lost 0 bases, with 12 bases between them. CDR3 length: 15 amino acids. From germline, CDR1 is MGHRA and CDR2 YSYEKL. The CDR3: CASSPDSLSNYGYTF. CDR3 in DNA: TGCGCCAGCAGCCCCGACAGTCTTTCTAACTATGGCTACACCTTC.

The chain uses TRBV2 and TRBJ2-7; weak D call: TRBD2 (6 bases). CDR3 length equals 17 residues. Germline V gene data show CDR1 as SNHLY and CDR2 as FYNNEI. V lost 4 bases to trimming and J lost 0 bases, with 19 bases between them. CDR3 DNA: TGTGCCAGCAGTGCCCCCCAAGGGACGGGGGTCTCCTACGAGCAGTACTTC. Protein product: CASSAPQGTGVSYEQYF.